These T cell receptor beta chains were read from a single sample in a study of early T cells in non-severe SARS-CoV-2 infection. TCRdb fed the 5' RACE reads into MiXCR, producing one record per CDR3 protein. The repertoire holds 40,000 to 50,000 distinct CDR3 sequences, approximately 13% seen once, with roughly 10% in the top ten. The specimen sequenced was whole blood. These receptors were taken from an adult who was a healthcare worker with PCR-confirmed SARS-CoV-2 infection or an uninfected control (not recorded which). Each CDR3 is given with its conserved first and last residue. A D gene is named only where the DNA matches it firmly. Clone sizes are given selectively: once, few, many, or a class where the clone is expanded.

abundance: few; d_gene: .; j_gene: TRBJ2-7; v_gene: TRBV11-2; CDR3aa: CASSYSYEQYF; CDR3nt: TGTGCCAGCAGCTATTCGTACGAGCAGTACTTC
abundance: .; d_gene: .; j_gene: TRBJ1-3; v_gene: TRBV6-5; CDR3aa: CASSPLRTADSGNTIYF; CDR3nt: TGTGCCAGCAGCCCACTCCGGACGGCAGACTCTGGAAACACCATATATTTT
abundance: .; d_gene: TRBD1; j_gene: TRBJ2-2; v_gene: TRBV28; CDR3aa: CASRTGGRTGELFF; CDR3nt: TGTGCCAGCAGGACAGGGGGGCGCACCGGGGAGCTGTTTTTT
abundance: many; d_gene: .; j_gene: TRBJ2-3; v_gene: TRBV28; CDR3aa: CASSPDTDTQYF; CDR3nt: TGCGCCAGCAGCCCTGACACAGATACGCAGTATTTT
abundance: many; d_gene: TRBD1; j_gene: TRBJ1-1; v_gene: TRBV30; CDR3aa: CAWGLRQGTEAFF; CDR3nt: TGTGCCTGGGGACTTAGACAGGGGACTGAAGCTTTCTTT
abundance: few; d_gene: TRBD1; j_gene: TRBJ1-6; v_gene: TRBV7-9; CDR3aa: CASRDREVSPLHF; CDR3nt: TGTGCCAGCAGGGACAGGGAGGTTTCACCCCTCCACTTT
abundance: .; d_gene: .; j_gene: TRBJ1-5; v_gene: TRBV20-1; CDR3aa: CSASLGRDQPQHF; CDR3nt: TGCAGTGCTAGTTTGGGTCGGGATCAGCCCCAGCATTTT
abundance: few; d_gene: .; j_gene: TRBJ2-5; v_gene: TRBV7-9; CDR3aa: CASSYRETQYF; CDR3nt: TGTGCCAGCAGCTACCGAGAGACCCAGTACTTC
abundance: many; d_gene: TRBD1; j_gene: TRBJ2-1; v_gene: TRBV2; CDR3aa: CASSEALARGYEQFF; CDR3nt: TGTGCCAGCAGTGAAGCGCTGGCCAGGGGGTATGAGCAGTTCTTC
abundance: many; d_gene: .; j_gene: TRBJ2-2; v_gene: TRBV18; CDR3aa: CASSPWPTPNTGELFF; CDR3nt: TGTGCCAGCTCACCCTGGCCCACTCCGAACACCGGGGAGCTGTTTTTT
abundance: few; d_gene: .; j_gene: TRBJ1-1; v_gene: TRBV7-3; CDR3aa: CASSLSRNTEAFF; CDR3nt: TGTGCCAGCAGCTTAAGCAGGAACACTGAAGCTTTCTTT
abundance: many; d_gene: .; j_gene: TRBJ2-1; v_gene: TRBV7-2; CDR3aa: CASSRGWNSYNEQFF; CDR3nt: TGTGCCAGCAGCCGGGGCTGGAACTCCTACAATGAGCAGTTCTTC
abundance: .; d_gene: .; j_gene: TRBJ2-2; v_gene: TRBV9; CDR3aa: CASSVVSTGELFF; CDR3nt: TGTGCCAGCAGCGTAGTCAGCACCGGGGAGCTGTTTTTT
abundance: .; d_gene: .; j_gene: TRBJ2-5; v_gene: TRBV29-1; CDR3aa: CSVAPQETQYF; CDR3nt: TGCAGCGTTGCCCCACAAGAGACCCAGTACTTC
abundance: .; d_gene: TRBD2; j_gene: TRBJ2-3; v_gene: TRBV27; CDR3aa: CASSLLADTDTQYF; CDR3nt: TGTGCCAGCAGTTTACTAGCGGACACAGATACGCAGTATTTT
abundance: .; d_gene: .; j_gene: TRBJ1-4; v_gene: TRBV29-1; CDR3aa: CSVDTGSTNEKLFF; CDR3nt: TGCAGCGTTGATACGGGTTCAACTAATGAAAAACTGTTTTTT
abundance: .; d_gene: .; j_gene: TRBJ2-3; v_gene: TRBV27; CDR3aa: CASSLWTAQTDTQYF; CDR3nt: TGTGCCAGCAGCCTTTGGACAGCCCAGACAGATACGCAGTATTTT
abundance: many; d_gene: .; j_gene: TRBJ2-5; v_gene: TRBV4-1; CDR3aa: CASSQEGETQYF; CDR3nt: TGCGCCAGCAGCCAAGAAGGAGAGACCCAGTACTTC
abundance: many; d_gene: .; j_gene: TRBJ1-2; v_gene: TRBV18; CDR3aa: CASSPPFQSGGYTF; CDR3nt: TGTGCCAGCTCACCACCCTTCCAGAGTGGGGGCTACACCTTC
abundance: many; d_gene: TRBD2; j_gene: TRBJ2-1; v_gene: TRBV18; CDR3aa: CASSPPLAGGRYNEQFF; CDR3nt: TGTGCCAGCTCACCACCGCTAGCGGGAGGCCGCTACAATGAGCAGTTCTTC
abundance: .; d_gene: .; j_gene: TRBJ1-2; v_gene: TRBV30; CDR3aa: CAWSPGSGYTF; CDR3nt: TGTGCCTGGAGTCCCGGGAGCGGCTACACCTTC
abundance: many; d_gene: TRBD1; j_gene: TRBJ2-5; v_gene: TRBV27; CDR3aa: CASSLDRGLETQYF; CDR3nt: TGTGCCAGCAGTTTAGACAGGGGGCTGGAGACCCAGTACTTC
abundance: many; d_gene: .; j_gene: TRBJ2-4; v_gene: TRBV29-1; CDR3aa: CSVLDLAKNIQYF; CDR3nt: TGCAGCGTACTAGACCTAGCCAAAAACATTCAGTACTTC
abundance: .; d_gene: .; j_gene: TRBJ2-7; v_gene: TRBV12-3/TRBV12-4; CDR3aa: CASSDYYEQYF; CDR3nt: TGTGCCAGCAGTGATTATTACGAGCAGTACTTC
abundance: many; d_gene: .; j_gene: TRBJ2-1; v_gene: TRBV7-6; CDR3aa: CASSPGRSSYNEQFF; CDR3nt: TGTGCCAGCAGCCCAGGACGGTCCTCCTACAATGAGCAGTTCTTC
abundance: few; d_gene: .; j_gene: TRBJ2-7; v_gene: TRBV9; CDR3aa: CASSHTGGTFYEQYF; CDR3nt: TGTGCCAGCAGCCACACCGGCGGCACCTTCTACGAGCAGTACTTC
abundance: many; d_gene: TRBD1; j_gene: TRBJ1-5; v_gene: TRBV2; CDR3aa: CASSHGQGAFQPQHF; CDR3nt: TGTGCCAGCAGCCACGGACAGGGGGCATTTCAGCCCCAGCATTTT
abundance: .; d_gene: TRBD2; j_gene: TRBJ2-1; v_gene: TRBV28; CDR3aa: CASSLELAGQDGQFF; CDR3nt: TGTGCCAGCAGTTTAGAACTAGCGGGGCAGGATGGGCAGTTCTTC
abundance: .; d_gene: .; j_gene: TRBJ1-6; v_gene: TRBV28; CDR3aa: CASKAETENSPLHF; CDR3nt: TGTGCCAGCAAGGCGGAGACCGAGAATTCACCCCTCCACTTT
abundance: many; d_gene: .; j_gene: TRBJ1-1; v_gene: TRBV28; CDR3aa: CASSLIRVNTEAFF; CDR3nt: TGTGCCAGCAGTTTAATTCGAGTGAACACTGAAGCTTTCTTT
abundance: many; d_gene: TRBD2; j_gene: TRBJ2-1; v_gene: TRBV19; CDR3aa: CATESSGRAGQFF; CDR3nt: TGTGCCACGGAGTCTAGCGGGAGGGCCGGGCAGTTCTTC
abundance: few; d_gene: .; j_gene: TRBJ1-2; v_gene: TRBV4-1; CDR3aa: CASSQAGANYGYTF; CDR3nt: TGCGCCAGCAGCCAAGCAGGGGCTAACTATGGCTACACCTTC
abundance: few; d_gene: TRBD2; j_gene: TRBJ2-3; v_gene: TRBV6-2/TRBV6-3; CDR3aa: CASSPRTSLTDTQYF; CDR3nt: TGTGCCAGCAGTCCAAGGACTAGCCTCACAGATACGCAGTATTTT
abundance: many; d_gene: TRBD2; j_gene: TRBJ2-1; v_gene: TRBV12-3/TRBV12-4; CDR3aa: CASSLRLAGDPDEQFF; CDR3nt: TGTGCCAGCAGTTTAAGGCTAGCGGGAGATCCTGATGAGCAGTTCTTC
abundance: few; d_gene: TRBD1; j_gene: TRBJ2-2; v_gene: TRBV2; CDR3aa: CASRDRGNTGELFF; CDR3nt: TGTGCCAGCAGGGACAGGGGGAACACCGGGGAGCTGTTTTTT
abundance: .; d_gene: TRBD1; j_gene: TRBJ2-7; v_gene: TRBV7-3; CDR3aa: CASSTGQPMGYEQYF; CDR3nt: TGTGCCAGCAGCACGGGACAGCCCATGGGGTACGAGCAGTACTTC
abundance: few; d_gene: TRBD1; j_gene: TRBJ2-1; v_gene: TRBV28; CDR3aa: CASSSRQGRGSSYNEQFF; CDR3nt: TGTGCCAGCAGTTCCAGACAGGGTCGCGGAAGCTCCTACAATGAGCAGTTCTTC
abundance: many; d_gene: .; j_gene: TRBJ2-7; v_gene: TRBV6-5; CDR3aa: CASSYRAGALDEQYF; CDR3nt: TGTGCCAGCAGTTACAGGGCGGGGGCCCTGGACGAGCAGTACTTC
abundance: many; d_gene: .; j_gene: TRBJ2-3; v_gene: TRBV7-2; CDR3aa: CASSLARNTDTQYF; CDR3nt: TGTGCCAGCAGCTTAGCTCGGAACACAGATACGCAGTATTTT
abundance: many; d_gene: TRBD1; j_gene: TRBJ2-3; v_gene: TRBV6-1; CDR3aa: CASSDRGTGSTDTQYF; CDR3nt: TGTGCCAGCAGTGATCGGGGGACAGGGAGCACAGATACGCAGTATTTT
abundance: few; d_gene: TRBD2; j_gene: TRBJ2-3; v_gene: TRBV7-8; CDR3aa: CASSWGGSLGDTQYF; CDR3nt: TGTGCCAGCTCGTGGGGCGGGAGTTTAGGAGATACGCAGTATTTT
abundance: many; d_gene: .; j_gene: TRBJ2-7; v_gene: TRBV4-1; CDR3aa: CASSTQRGANEQYF; CDR3nt: TGCGCCAGCAGCACACAAAGGGGGGCAAACGAGCAGTACTTC
abundance: .; d_gene: .; j_gene: TRBJ2-7; v_gene: TRBV5-1; CDR3aa: CASSSSSVYEQYF; CDR3nt: TGCGCCAGCAGCTCGTCCTCAGTCTACGAGCAGTACTTC
abundance: .; d_gene: .; j_gene: TRBJ2-4; v_gene: TRBV5-1; CDR3aa: CASSLDVGDLAKNIQYF; CDR3nt: TGCGCCAGCAGCTTGGACGTCGGCGATCTAGCCAAAAACATTCAGTACTTC
abundance: few; d_gene: .; j_gene: TRBJ2-5; v_gene: TRBV6-5; CDR3aa: CASSSLGARSTQYF; CDR3nt: TGTGCCAGCAGCAGTTTGGGGGCACGGTCGACCCAGTACTTC
abundance: .; d_gene: .; j_gene: TRBJ2-3; v_gene: TRBV4-1; CDR3aa: CASSRNRRGDTQYF; CDR3nt: TGCGCCAGCAGCCGGAATAGAAGGGGAGATACGCAGTATTTT
abundance: few; d_gene: .; j_gene: TRBJ2-5; v_gene: TRBV9; CDR3aa: CASSVAGGGETQYF; CDR3nt: TGTGCCAGCAGCGTAGCGGGGGGCGGGGAGACCCAGTACTTC
abundance: .; d_gene: .; j_gene: TRBJ2-1; v_gene: TRBV4-1; CDR3aa: CASSQDVGEQFF; CDR3nt: TGCGCCAGCAGCCAAGATGTTGGTGAGCAGTTCTTC
abundance: .; d_gene: TRBD1; j_gene: TRBJ2-7; v_gene: TRBV5-4; CDR3aa: CASSDTGTGLNEQYF; CDR3nt: TGTGCCAGCAGCGATACAGGGACAGGGTTGAACGAGCAGTACTTC
abundance: many; d_gene: TRBD1; j_gene: TRBJ2-7; v_gene: TRBV7-8; CDR3aa: CASSTGTGNIYEQYF; CDR3nt: TGTGCCAGCAGCACGGGGACAGGAAACATCTACGAGCAGTACTTC
abundance: .; d_gene: TRBD1; j_gene: TRBJ1-3; v_gene: TRBV9; CDR3aa: CASSGGRDSSENTIYF; CDR3nt: TGTGCCAGCAGCGGGGGACGGGACAGCTCTGAAAACACCATATATTTT